This is a list of T cell receptor beta chains from one sample in a study of blood T cell repertoires in COVID-19. The method was immunoSEQ multiplex PCR; TCRdb's version includes in-frame clones alone and lacks a portion of them. In the table there are 150,000 or so clones, roughly nine tenths of which are singletons. The specimen was peripheral blood. The origin of the receptors is a man aged 45-65 years with acute or convalescent COVID-19. The CDR3 runs from the conserved cysteine through the conserved F or W. The order of the fields is CDR3 DNA, CDR3 protein, clone size, V gene, D gene, J gene. The D gene is left open where the match is weak. Only some rows state a clone size, as once, few, many or a class for expanded clones.

TGTGCCACCAGTGATTCCCGTGGGACTAGCGGGGCATCTTACGAGCAGTACTTC,CATSDSRGTSGASYEQYF,few,TRBV24-1,TRBD2,TRBJ2-7
TGTGCCAGCAGCGCCGTACTAGGGGAGCAGTACTTC,CASSAVLGEQYF,-,TRBV9,-,TRBJ2-7
TGTGCCAGCAGTTTAAAAAGGGACGGGGGGGTGCGCAATCAGCCCCAGCATTTT,CASSLKRDGGVRNQPQHF,-,TRBV27,-,TRBJ1-5
TGTGCCAGCAGCGTCTCAGGGGTGGCGAACACTGAAGCTTTCTTT,CASSVSGVANTEAFF,-,TRBV9,-,TRBJ1-1
TGTGCCAGTAGTATTGACTGGGCTAGCGGGGATCCAGATACGCAGTATTTT,CASSIDWASGDPDTQYF,-,TRBV19,TRBD2,TRBJ2-3
TGCAGCGTTGAAACCGGGACTAGCTCCTCTGCCGAGCAGTACTTC,CSVETGTSSSAEQYF,once,TRBV29-1,TRBD2,TRBJ2-7
TGTGCCAGCAGCTTGGTCGGGGAACACGAGCAGTACTTC,CASSLVGEHEQYF,-,TRBV11-2,-,TRBJ2-7
TGTGCCAGCAGCGTAGAATCCCAATCCGGGGAGCTGTTTTTT,CASSVESQSGELFF,-,TRBV9,-,TRBJ2-2
TGCGCCAGCAGCACCGCGACAGGGGTAGAGGAAAAACTGTTTTTT,CASSTATGVEEKLFF,-,TRBV4-1,TRBD1,TRBJ1-4
TGTGCCAGCAGCGCACTGGACAGTAGCACAGATACGCAGTATTTT,CASSALDSSTDTQYF,-,TRBV9,-,TRBJ2-3
TGTGCCAGTAGTACCCGGGGGGGGACAGAACCCGATAATTCACCCCTCCACTTT,CASSTRGGTEPDNSPLHF,-,TRBV19,TRBD1,TRBJ1-6
TGTGCCACCAGTGGAAGGGGCATGACTAGCGGGTATGAGCAGTTCTTC,CATSGRGMTSGYEQFF,-,TRBV24-1,TRBD2,TRBJ2-1
TGCGCCAGCAGCCAAAGTCCCAGGGGTGGCAATTCACCCCTCCACTTT,CASSQSPRGGNSPLHF,-,TRBV4-1,-,TRBJ1-6
TGTGCCTGGAGTGTGAGCTCTGGAAACACCATATATTTT,CAWSVSSGNTIYF,-,TRBV30,-,TRBJ1-3
TGTGCCAGCAGCCTGGCGGGAATCGGCACTCGGGAGCAGTACTTC,CASSLAGIGTREQYF,-,TRBV5-4,-,TRBJ2-7
TGTGCCAGTAGCCAGGGGGGGACTAGCGGGAGACGTTCGGTCTTC,CASSQGGTSGRRSVF,-,TRBV19,TRBD2,TRBJ2-1
TGTGCCAGCAGCTTAGTGCAGGGCCCAGATACGCAGTATTTT,CASSLVQGPDTQYF,-,TRBV11-3,-,TRBJ2-3
TGTGCCAGCAGCACACTAGCGGGAGGCCACCCGGACAATGAGCAGTTCTTC,CASSTLAGGHPDNEQFF,-,TRBV7-9,TRBD2,TRBJ2-1
TGTGCCACCAGTGCGCTAGCGGGGACGAACACCGGGGAGCTGTTTTTT,CATSALAGTNTGELFF,-,TRBV24-1,TRBD2,TRBJ2-2
TGTGCCAGCAGCCACCAGGGGGAATCACCCCTCCACTTT,CASSHQGESPLHF,-,TRBV7-9,TRBD1,TRBJ1-6
TGTGCCAGCAGCTCCCCGGGACAGGGGTACAATGAGCAGTTCTTC,CASSSPGQGYNEQFF,-,TRBV7-3,TRBD1,TRBJ2-1
TGTGCCAGCTCCGTTCGGACAGGGTCCGAAAAACTGTTTTTT,CASSVRTGSEKLFF,-,TRBV25-1,TRBD1,TRBJ1-4
TGTGCCAGCAGCCAAGGGGGACGGACTAGCTGGGGAGAGACCCAGTACTTC,CASSQGGRTSWGETQYF,-,TRBV14,TRBD2,TRBJ2-5
TGTGCCAGCAGTCACAGCGGAAAGGCCTACGAGCAGTACTTC,CASSHSGKAYEQYF,-,TRBV6-5,-,TRBJ2-7
TGTGCCTCGATAATGTGGGAGGGCCCAGAAGCTTTCTTT,CASIMWEGPEAFF,-,TRBV30,-,TRBJ1-1
TGTGCCAGCAGCTTAGTAGCGGGAAGATCTTTACACAATGAGCAGTTCTTC,CASSLVAGRSLHNEQFF,-,TRBV7-6,TRBD2,TRBJ2-1
TGCGCCAGCAAGACCGGGACACTAAGCTTCATTAACTATGGCTACACCTTC,CASKTGTLSFINYGYTF,-,TRBV5-1,-,TRBJ1-2
TGTGCCAGCAGCCCCCTAGGGGGGGTTACCGGGGAGCTGTTTTTT,CASSPLGGVTGELFF,-,TRBV3-1/TRBV3-2,-,TRBJ2-2
TGCGCCAGCAGCCCCGGACATCGGGACACCGGGGAGCTGTTTTTT,CASSPGHRDTGELFF,-,TRBV5-1,-,TRBJ2-2
TGTGCCAGCAGTTACGGGGGGGGAATTCAGCCCCAGCATTTT,CASSYGGGIQPQHF,-,TRBV7-9,-,TRBJ1-5
TGTGCCATCAAACAGGACGGCGGCTATGGCTACACCTTC,CAIKQDGGYGYTF,-,TRBV10-3,-,TRBJ1-2
TGTGCCAGCAGCTTAGGAGACAGTGAGAATTCACCCCTCCACTTT,CASSLGDSENSPLHF,once,TRBV7-9,-,TRBJ1-6
TGTGCCAGCAGTTACGGAGCCTCTTCACCTGGAAACACCATATATTTT,CASSYGASSPGNTIYF,once,TRBV6-5,-,TRBJ1-3
TGTGCCAGCAGCTCTATCGGGGTCGCCTACGAGCAGTACTTC,CASSSIGVAYEQYF,-,TRBV3-1/TRBV3-2,-,TRBJ2-7
TGTGCCAGCAACAGGGCTGGGGCCAACGTCCTGACTTTC,CASNRAGANVLTF,-,TRBV27,-,TRBJ2-6
TGTGCCAGCAGCTTACGGTCCGGGACTCGAAATGGCTACACCTTC,CASSLRSGTRNGYTF,-,TRBV7-9,-,TRBJ1-2
TGTGCCAGCAGCTCTAAAGGGGGCGCTGGGGCTTTCTTT,CASSSKGGAGAFF,-,TRBV7-9,TRBD1,TRBJ1-1
TGTGCCAGCAGACAGGGGGCGCACTCTGGAAACACCATATATTTT,CASRQGAHSGNTIYF,-,TRBV28,TRBD1,TRBJ1-3
TGCGCCAGCAGCTTGGGCACAGGGGATGGAGCCGGGCCCCAGCATTTT,CASSLGTGDGAGPQHF,-,TRBV5-1,TRBD1,TRBJ1-5
TGTGCCAGCAGCTTGATAGCGGGGGGGTCAGGCGAGCAGTTCTTC,CASSLIAGGSGEQFF,-,TRBV7-2,TRBD2,TRBJ2-1
TGTGCCAGCAGTCTCATGGGGGAGGATCAGCCCCAGCATTTT,CASSLMGEDQPQHF,-,TRBV6-6,-,TRBJ1-5
TGTGCCAGCAGTACCCAGGGCTATGAGCAGTTCTTC,CASSTQGYEQFF,-,TRBV12-3/TRBV12-4,-,TRBJ2-1
TGTGCCAGCAGCCAAGCAGGGACAGCTGAGTACTTC,CASSQAGTAEYF,-,TRBV3-1/TRBV3-2,TRBD1,TRBJ2-7
TGTGCCACGACCGGAACAGGGGGCGGATCCTACGAGCAGTACTTC,CATTGTGGGSYEQYF,-,TRBV24-1,TRBD1,TRBJ2-7
TGTGCCAGCAGCTATCAGGGGAGCTATGGCTACACCTTC,CASSYQGSYGYTF,-,TRBV7-9,-,TRBJ1-2
TGTGCCAGCAGCCCCCGAGTAGGGGGCACCTACTATGGCTACACCTTC,CASSPRVGGTYYGYTF,-,TRBV7-9,TRBD1,TRBJ1-2
TGTGCCAGCAGTTTATCTATACAGAGCCACAATGAGCAGTTCTTC,CASSLSIQSHNEQFF,few,TRBV27,-,TRBJ2-1
TGTGCCAGCAGCCAAGAGGCTCCTAGCGGGAGCTTTAACAATGAGCAGTTCTTC,CASSQEAPSGSFNNEQFF,-,TRBV4-2,TRBD2,TRBJ2-1
TGTGCCAGTAGTATCAACCGGGACAGGGAAGCCGTGGGACGATTCACCGGGGAGCTGTTTTTT,CASSINRDREAVGRFTGELFF,-,TRBV19,TRBD1,TRBJ2-2
TGTGCCAGCGGATGGGGGGCTGGAAACACCATATATTTT,CASGWGAGNTIYF,-,TRBV27,-,TRBJ1-3
TGTGCCAGCAGCCCCCTGGGACAGGGAAAGGATACGCAGTATTTT,CASSPLGQGKDTQYF,-,TRBV7-9,TRBD1,TRBJ2-3
TGTGCCAGCAGAGGGACAGGGGGCAGAGTGTCTGGAAACACCATATATTTT,CASRGTGGRVSGNTIYF,-,TRBV2,TRBD1,TRBJ1-3
TGTGCCAGCCGGGACAGGGTCCCGGGGGGTGAAGCTTTCTTT,CASRDRVPGGEAFF,-,TRBV5-8,TRBD1,TRBJ1-1
TGTGCCAGCAGCGCAGGGGTGGACTCACCCCTCCACTTT,CASSAGVDSPLHF,-,TRBV28,-,TRBJ1-6
TGTGCCAGCAGCTTAGCCCCATCAGGAGGGTTGGGCCAAGAGACCCAGTACTTC,CASSLAPSGGLGQETQYF,-,TRBV7-2,-,TRBJ2-5
TGTGCCAGTAGTCCCCGACAGGGGAGCTCCTATAATTCACCCCTCCACTTT,CASSPRQGSSYNSPLHF,-,TRBV19,TRBD1,TRBJ1-6
TGTGCCAGCAGCCAAGATAAAGGACAGGGGGATTCACCCCTCCACTTT,CASSQDKGQGDSPLHF,-,TRBV4-2,TRBD1,TRBJ1-6
TGTGCCAGCAGTTTCGTCTTGACATCGCCCCAGCATTTT,CASSFVLTSPQHF,-,TRBV12-3/TRBV12-4,-,TRBJ1-5
TGTGCCAGCAGTTACCCCCTAGCGGGAGCCTACAATGAGCAGTTCTTC,CASSYPLAGAYNEQFF,-,TRBV6-6,TRBD2,TRBJ2-1
TGTGCCAGCAGCTTGGGGACAGCTGACTATGGCTACACCTTC,CASSLGTADYGYTF,-,TRBV5-5,-,TRBJ1-2